This T cell receptor (beta chain) was captured by sequencing in a study of T cell repertoires in cytomegalovirus infection. Study overall: TCR beta signatures that were public indicated CMV infection and matching HLA type.

The CDR3 totals 16 residues. Germline assignment: CDR1 SGHAT and CDR2 FQNNGV. Trimming removed 0 bases from V and 7 bases from J; junction bases left unmatched: 5. TCRdb itself ran the reads through MiXCR, one entry per CDR3 protein. This table has about 740,000 distinct CDR3 sequences, under 40% appearing once. This clonotype showed up just a few times. The sequencing input was PBMCs. The receptor was isolated from a human donor in good health (CMV status not recorded). Some clones in this sample may be carry-over from other donors' samples. V gene TRBV11-2 combines with J gene TRBJ2-5, with 13 bases aligning to TRBD2. Here the CDR3 DNA reads TGTGCCAGCAGCTTAGAACTAGCGGGAGGGGGCGGGACCCAGTACTTC. Its protein product is CASSLELAGGGGTQYF. The full variable domain, its missing parts supplied by reference TRBV11-2 and TRBJ2-5, is EAGVAQSPRYKIIEKRQSVAFWCNPISGHATLYWYQQILGQGPKLLIQFQNNGVVDDSQLPKDRFSAERLKGVDSTLKIQPAKLEDSAVYLCASSLELAGGGGTQYFGPGTRLLVL.